The rows below give T cell receptor beta chains drawn from one sample of a study of T cell repertoires in cytomegalovirus infection. These receptors' targets are unknown. TCRdb analysed the reads with MiXCR anew, one entry per CDR3 protein. The sample consists of 70,000 or so distinct CDR3 sequences, about 27% of them appearing once. Source: CD8+ T cells from cultured PBMCs, taken from culture after CMV antigen stimulation. These receptors originate from a human donor in good health (CMV status not recorded). Some clones in this sample may be carry-over from other donors' samples. The CDR3 runs from the conserved cysteine through the conserved F or W. The D gene is left open where the match is weak. Size tells how often a clone was seen (once, few, many) or the class of an expanded clone, and some rows leave it out.

d_call clone_size j_call v_call cdr3_aa cdr3_nt
- few TRBJ2-7 TRBV6-5 CASSYSAGTYEQYF TGTGCCAGCAGTTACTCGGCCGGTACCTACGAGCAGTACTTC
TRBD2 few TRBJ2-5 TRBV12-3/TRBV12-4 CASIRRGTTAVGLANLQETQYF TGTGCCAGCATCCGCCGCGGGACAACTGCGGTCGGACTAGCAAACCTCCAAGAGACCCAGTACTTC
TRBD1 - TRBJ2-7 TRBV20-1 CSAKGTADSYEQYF TGCAGTGCCAAAGGGACAGCCGATTCCTACGAGCAGTACTTC
- - TRBJ2-5 TRBV16 CASSPASREETQYF TGTGCCAGCAGCCCGGCCAGTCGGGAAGAGACCCAGTACTTC
- few TRBJ2-1 TRBV28 CASRPPLGASYNEQFF TGTGCCAGCAGACCCCCGTTGGGGGCAAGTTACAATGAGCAGTTCTTC
TRBD1 - TRBJ1-1 TRBV7-2 CASSLITGGTEAFF TGTGCCAGCAGCCTAATCACAGGGGGCACTGAAGCTTTCTTT
- many TRBJ2-1 TRBV7-9 CASSMVGGGEQFF TGTGCCAGCAGCATGGTTGGGGGAGGAGAGCAGTTCTTC
TRBD1 - TRBJ2-1 TRBV14 CASSQTGTGYNEQFF TGTGCCAGCAGCCAAACCGGGACAGGTTACAATGAGCAGTTCTTC
TRBD2 - TRBJ2-7 TRBV13 CASKEKLAGGYEQYF TGTGCCAGTAAAGAAAAACTAGCGGGAGGCTACGAGCAGTACTTC
TRBD1 - TRBJ1-6 TRBV12-3/TRBV12-4 CANSVGTAASPLHF TGTGCCAACAGTGTAGGGACAGCCGCCTCACCCCTCCACTTT
TRBD2 - TRBJ2-1 TRBV30 CAWSVSGGGEQFF TGTGCCTGGAGTGTATCGGGGGGAGGCGAGCAGTTCTTC
TRBD1 few TRBJ2-1 TRBV9 CASSVGDSAYNEQFF TGTGCCAGCAGCGTAGGGGACAGCGCCTACAATGAGCAGTTCTTC
- - TRBJ1-2 TRBV6-2/TRBV6-3 CASSYSGRDGYTF TGTGCCAGCAGTTACTCCGGACGGGATGGCTACACCTTC
TRBD2 - TRBJ2-7 TRBV2 CASRGVGLAGGTSNAYEQYF TGTGCCAGCAGGGGAGTCGGACTAGCGGGAGGCACATCGAATGCCTACGAGCAGTACTTC
- many TRBJ2-2 TRBV6-2/TRBV6-3 CASSYDPLGTNTGELFF TGTGCCAGCAGTTATGACCCCCTCGGGACGAACACCGGGGAGCTGTTTTTT
- - TRBJ2-4 TRBV7-2 CASSLAAPGNIQYF TGTGCCAGCAGCTTAGCGGCCCCAGGGAACATTCAGTACTTC
- - TRBJ2-1 TRBV6-1 CASSPSTNVHEQFF TGTGCCAGCAGTCCCTCCACTAATGTCCATGAGCAGTTCTTC
- few TRBJ2-3 TRBV6-2/TRBV6-3 CASGELTDTQYF TGTGCCAGCGGAGAACTTACAGATACGCAGTATTTT
TRBD1 few TRBJ2-7 TRBV27 CASSGTGVREQYF TGTGCCAGCAGTGGTACAGGGGTTAGGGAGCAGTACTTC